Listed here are 4 T cell receptor beta chains from one sample, sequenced in a study of response to subunit inactivated influenza vaccine. TCRdb re-called the RT-PCR reads through MiXCR, storing one row per CDR3 protein. Here the sample spans 650,000 to 800,000 distinct CDR3 sequences, around a sixth being singletons. The sample was PBMCs from blood, taken about 5 days after vaccination. Source of these receptors: a man in his forties or fifties who received an inactivated influenza vaccine.

A few counts support this clonotype. V and J are TRBV20-1 and TRBJ2-1; 12 bases are a match to TRBD2. This CDR3 has 14 residues. Germline assignment: CDR1 DFQATT and CDR2 SNEGSKA (reference sequence). J lost 8 bases, V lost 2 bases, and 4 bases had no gene match. CDR3 nucleotide sequence: TGCAGTGCTAGAACTAGCGGGAGGCTGGATGAGCAGTTCTTC. Translating it yields CSARTSGRLDEQFF.

This clonotype was seen more than once but under ten times. The chain is built from TRBV5-6 and TRBJ1-4; maybe TRBD1 (6 bases). Trimming removed 4 bases from V and 8 bases from J, with 18 bases in between. Germline-derived CDR1 and CDR2 are SGHDT and YYEEEE. The CDR3 length is 15 residues. The DNA for the CDR3 is TGTGCCAGCAGCAACCAGGGGAGGGTCCGCGAAAAACTGTTTTTT. Translated: CASSNQGRVREKLFF. Filled out from reference TRBV5-6 and TRBJ1-4, the complete variable domain reads DAGVTQSPTHLIKTRGQQVTLRCSPKSGHDTVSWYQQALGQGPQFIFQYYEEEERQRGNFPDRFSGHQFPNYSSELNVNALLLGDSALYLCASSNQGRVREKLFFGSGTQLSVL.

This clonotype has at least ten counts. The chain combines TRBV20-1 with TRBJ2-7; 7 positions agree with TRBD1. CDR1 is DFQATT, CDR2 SNEGSKA, per germline (reference sequence). The CDR3 length is 12 residues. V shed 7 bases and J 5 bases; nucleotides not matched to a gene: 8. The CDR3, as DNA: TGCAGTGTTAACAGGGGAGACAACGAGCAGTACTTC. Translating it yields CSVNRGDNEQYF.

The chain employs TRBV20-1 and TRBJ2-7, with 10 bases that match TRBD2. The CDR3 is 16 amino acids. Germline V CDR1 and CDR2: DFQATT, SNEGSKA (reference sequence). V trimming: 0 bases; J trimming: 0 bases; junction bases outside the gene matches: 5. The CDR3 sequence is CSARDPSGGSSYEQYF. The CDR3, as DNA: TGCAGTGCTAGAGATCCTAGCGGGGGAAGCTCCTACGAGCAGTACTTC.